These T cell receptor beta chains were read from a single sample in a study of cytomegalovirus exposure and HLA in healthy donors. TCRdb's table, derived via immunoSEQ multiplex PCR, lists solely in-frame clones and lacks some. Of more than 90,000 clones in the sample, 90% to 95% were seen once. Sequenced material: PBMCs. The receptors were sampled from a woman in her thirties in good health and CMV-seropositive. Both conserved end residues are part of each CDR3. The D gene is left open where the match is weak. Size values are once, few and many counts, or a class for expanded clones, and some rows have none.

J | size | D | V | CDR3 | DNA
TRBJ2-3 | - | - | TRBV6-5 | CASRLFGADTQYF | TGTGCCAGCAGGCTATTCGGAGCAGATACGCAGTATTTT
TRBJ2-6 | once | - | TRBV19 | CASSIGATVANVLTF | TGTGCCAGTAGTATTGGAGCCACCGTGGCCAACGTCCTGACTTTC
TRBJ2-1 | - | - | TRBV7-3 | CASSESSYNEQFF | TGTGCCAGCAGCGAGAGCTCCTACAATGAGCAGTTCTTC
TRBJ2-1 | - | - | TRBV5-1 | CASSSQTTSSYNEQFF | TGCGCCAGCAGCTCCCAAACTACGAGCTCCTACAATGAGCAGTTCTTC
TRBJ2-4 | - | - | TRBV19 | CASSIGGLAKNIQYF | TGTGCCAGTAGTATAGGCGGCTTAGCCAAAAACATTCAGTACTTC
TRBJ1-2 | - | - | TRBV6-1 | CASSAGSFGVSHGYTF | TGTGCCAGCAGTGCGGGTTCATTCGGGGTATCTCATGGCTACACCTTC
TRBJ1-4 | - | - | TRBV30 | CAWSRGGDEKLFF | TGTGCCTGGAGTCGGGGGGGGGATGAAAAACTGTTTTTT
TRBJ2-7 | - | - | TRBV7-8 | CASSPDWFEQYF | TGTGCCAGCAGCCCAGACTGGTTCGAGCAGTACTTC
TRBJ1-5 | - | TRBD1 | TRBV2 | CASSPRDRGNQPQHF | TGTGCCAGCAGCCCCCGGGACAGGGGAAATCAGCCCCAGCATTTT
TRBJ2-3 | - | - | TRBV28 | CASSLGLADTQYF | TGTGCCAGCAGTTTGGGGCTAGCGGATACGCAGTATTTT
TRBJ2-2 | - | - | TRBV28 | CASRRANANTGELFF | TGTGCCAGCAGGAGGGCTAATGCGAACACCGGGGAGCTGTTTTTT
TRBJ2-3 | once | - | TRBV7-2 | CASSFSPGYTQYF | TGTGCCAGCAGCTTTAGCCCCGGTTATACGCAGTATTTT
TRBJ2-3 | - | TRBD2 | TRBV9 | CASSGLAGAATDTQYF | TGTGCCAGCAGCGGCTTAGCGGGAGCGGCCACAGATACGCAGTATTTT
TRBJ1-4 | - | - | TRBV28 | CASSFLDRLNEKLFF | TGTGCCAGCAGTTTCCTTGACAGGCTGAATGAAAAACTGTTTTTT
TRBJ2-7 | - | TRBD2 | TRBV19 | CASSAYAGGPYEQYF | TGTGCCAGTAGCGCCTATGCGGGAGGGCCCTACGAGCAGTACTTC
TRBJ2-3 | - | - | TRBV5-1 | CASSLRTFSTDTQYF | TGCGCCAGCAGCTTGCGGACATTTAGCACAGATACGCAGTATTTT
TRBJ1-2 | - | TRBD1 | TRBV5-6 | CASSLGQGVSSYTF | TGTGCCAGCAGCTTGGGGCAGGGGGTTTCTAGCTACACCTTC
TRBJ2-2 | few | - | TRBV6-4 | CASSPGLRGELFF | TGTGCCAGCAGTCCCGGACTGCGTGGGGAGCTGTTTTTT
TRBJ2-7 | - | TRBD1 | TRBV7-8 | CASSSRSSKPVDRTGVGYEQYF | TGTGCCAGCAGCTCGAGATCGAGCAAACCGGTAGACAGGACAGGGGTGGGATACGAGCAGTACTTC
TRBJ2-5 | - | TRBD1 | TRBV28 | CASSPGQIQETQYF | TGTGCCAGCAGCCCGGGACAGATACAAGAGACCCAGTACTTC
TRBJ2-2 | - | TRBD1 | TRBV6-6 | CASSSLIQGTGELFF | TGTGCCAGCAGTTCCCTGATACAGGGGACCGGGGAGCTGTTTTTT
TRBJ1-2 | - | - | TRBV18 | CASSPLESYGYTF | TGTGCCAGCTCACCACTAGAGAGCTATGGCTACACCTTC
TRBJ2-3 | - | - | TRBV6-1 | CASSRDFGPDTQYF | TGTGCCAGCAGCCGGGACTTCGGACCAGATACGCAGTATTTT
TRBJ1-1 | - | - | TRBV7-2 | CASSLPIRGSHTEAFF | TGTGCCAGCAGCTTACCAATTCGGGGATCGCACACTGAAGCTTTCTTT